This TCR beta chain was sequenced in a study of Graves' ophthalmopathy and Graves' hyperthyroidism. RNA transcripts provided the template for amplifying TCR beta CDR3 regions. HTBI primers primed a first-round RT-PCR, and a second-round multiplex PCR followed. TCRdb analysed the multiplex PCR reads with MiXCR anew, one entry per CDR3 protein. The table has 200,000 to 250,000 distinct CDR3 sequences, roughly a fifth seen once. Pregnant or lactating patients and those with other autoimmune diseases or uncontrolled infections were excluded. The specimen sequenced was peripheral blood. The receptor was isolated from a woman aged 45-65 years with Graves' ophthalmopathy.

CDR3 sequence (DNA): TGCGCCAGCAGCCCTTCCCTTGGCGGGGTATTCCCCGGGGAGCTGTTTTTT. Translating gives CASSPSLGGVFPGELFF. The V and J genes are TRBV5-1 and TRBJ2-2; TRBD2 is a possible D gene (6 bases). The CDR3 covers 17 residues. Deletions cut 4 bases from V and 6 bases from J, with 22 bases between. Germline V gives CDR1 SGHRS, CDR2 YFSETQ.